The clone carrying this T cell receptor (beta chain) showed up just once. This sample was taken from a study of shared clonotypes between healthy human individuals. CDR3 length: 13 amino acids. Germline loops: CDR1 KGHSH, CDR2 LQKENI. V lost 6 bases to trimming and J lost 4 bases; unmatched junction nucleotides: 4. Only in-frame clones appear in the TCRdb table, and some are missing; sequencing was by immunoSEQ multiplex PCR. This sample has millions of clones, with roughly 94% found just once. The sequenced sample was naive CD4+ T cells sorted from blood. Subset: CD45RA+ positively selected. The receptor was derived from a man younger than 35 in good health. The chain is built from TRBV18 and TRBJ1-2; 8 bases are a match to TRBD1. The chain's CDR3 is CASSMDRVYGYTF. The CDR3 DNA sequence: TGTGCCAGCTCTATGGACAGGGTCTATGGCTACACCTTC.